The present T cell receptor beta chain was sequenced within a study of Ad26.COV2.S vaccination and SARS-CoV-2 variants. Study at large: Donor joined the COV1001 Ad26.COV2.S trial arm. Notes on the study in general: CD8+ and CD4+ T cells specific for spike reportedly responded with substantial breadth after vaccination. Researchers cautioned that TCR breadth and depth analyses may have underestimated total T cell responses.

Specified treatment: 15 to 20 received Ad26.COV2.S at low or high dose, single or two shots; 5 received placebo; per-sample allocation not given. Vaccine and placebo recipients were sampled on day 63 after the first injection. Sequencing used immunoSEQ multiplex PCR; TCRdb keeps in-frame clones, though not all of them. The sample lists 440,000 or so clones, 89% seen once, with 1.5% to 2% in the top ten. As to this clone: What it binds is not known.

The CDR3 totals 11 residues. Germline V gene lookup returns CDR1 MNHEY and CDR2 SMNVEV (reference sequence). After removal of 7 bases from V and 8 bases from J, the junction contained 2 bases not matched to a gene. The chain carries TRBV27 and TRBJ1-1; 9 bases align to TRBD1. The sample here was peripheral blood, taken in a trial of Ad26.COV2.S vaccine versus placebo. The receptor comes from a person aged 18-65 years who received the Ad26.COV2.S COVID-19 vaccine or a placebo. The CDR3 region is CASKDRGEAFF. CDR3 DNA sequence: TGTGCCAGCAAAGACAGGGGGGAAGCTTTCTTT.